These 10 T cell receptor beta chains originate from one sample sequenced in a study of PD-L1 blockade in urothelial cancer. Libraries were prepared by immunoSEQ multiplex PCR; TCRdb keeps only in-frame clonotypes and omits some of them. The sample consists of over 100,000 clones, more than 85% of them appearing once. Time point here: peripheral blood 6 weeks after treatment start. Sequenced here: PBMCs, sampled around atezolizumab (anti-PD-L1) treatment. The receptors here all came from a man aged 55 to 69 with urothelial cancer.

The chain recombines TRBV30 with TRBJ1-2; tentative D call: TRBD1 (5 bases). Germline V gives CDR1 GTSNPN, CDR2 SVGIG (reference sequence). Trimming pared 0 bases from V and 2 bases from J, leaving 16 bases between. The CDR3 runs to 16 residues. CDR3 sequence: CAWSVAGVALNYGYTF. CDR3 DNA sequence: TGTGCCTGGAGTGTAGCGGGGGTGGCATTAAACTATGGCTACACCTTC.

V usage is TRBV7-2 and J usage is TRBJ2-5; no reliable D call. The V and J ends lost 3 bases and 5 bases respectively, with 10 bases between them. Germline CDR1 is SGHTA and CDR2 is FQGNSA. The CDR3 spans 13 residues. The CDR3 sequence is CASSFGSGETQYF. For the CDR3, the DNA is TGTGCCAGCAGCTTCGGGTCTGGGGAGACCCAGTACTTC.

The V call is TRBV19, the J call TRBJ2-3, with TRBD1 identical over 7 bases. This CDR3 is built from 16 residues. The V and J ends lost 9 bases and 3 bases, in that order; junction bases with no gene match: 15. Germline CDR1 is LNHDA and CDR2 is SQIVND (reference sequence). The CDR3 DNA follows: TGTGCCAGGCCACCGGGACAGCGTACCAAGACAGATACGCAGTATTTT. It specifies CARPPGQRTKTDTQYF.

DNA for the CDR3: TGCGCCAGCAGCCAAGATTTCCAGGTTGGCTATGGCTACACCTTC. Translating gives CASSQDFQVGYGYTF. The chain couples TRBV4-3 to TRBJ1-2, with D unclear. Per germline, CDR1 LGHNA and CDR2 YSLEER. V lost 0 bases and J 4 bases, leaving 12 bases between the germline ends. The CDR3 runs to 15 residues.

The chain couples TRBV30 to TRBJ1-4; possibly TRBD1 for D (5 bases). Germline V gene data show CDR1 as GTSNPN and CDR2 as SVGIG (reference sequence). CDR3 size: 12 residues. Deletions cut 7 bases from V and 3 bases from J, with 9 bases between. The CDR3 bases are TGTGCCTTGTTAGGGGCTAATGAAAAACTGTTTTTT. This gives the protein CALLGANEKLFF.

The chain couples TRBV5-6 to TRBJ2-7, with unresolved D. The CDR3 runs to 15 residues. CDR1 is SGHDT and CDR2 is YYEEEE in the germline V gene. Trimming pared 6 bases from V and 0 bases from J, leaving 16 bases between. The CDR3 here is CASKLFGSSSYEQYF. CDR3 nucleotide sequence: TGTGCCAGCAAACTCTTCGGGTCGAGCTCCTACGAGCAGTACTTC.

The CDR3 is CASTVRGGGGPQHF. CDR3 nucleotides: TGTGCCAGCACCGTCAGGGGCGGCGGTGGGCCCCAGCATTTT. This chain connects TRBV28 to TRBJ1-5, with D perhaps TRBD1 (6 bases). Between the trimmed V and J ends, which lost 7 bases and 9 bases, there was a span of 19 bases. Germline V CDR1 and CDR2: MDHEN, SYDVKM. This CDR3 region has 14 residues.

The V call is TRBV19, the J call TRBJ2-4, with 9 bases aligning to TRBD2. Losses at the gene ends were 4 bases for V and 1 base for J; bases not matched to a gene: 20. The CDR3 runs to 21 residues. Germline CDR1 reads LNHDA; CDR2 reads SQIVND (reference sequence). The CDR3 region is CASSTGVLTSGWGRAKNIQYF. CDR3 in DNA: TGTGCCAGTAGTACGGGGGTCCTGACTAGCGGATGGGGGAGGGCCAAAAACATTCAGTACTTC.

The chain combines TRBV6-5 with TRBJ1-4; D remains unclear. Germline lookup yields CDR1 MNHEY and CDR2 SVGAGI. V gave up 4 bases and J gave up 0 bases, with 12 bases separating them. The CDR3 spans 16 residues. DNA for the CDR3: TGTGCCAGCAGTTCCCGGGGTACACCAACTAATGAAAAACTGTTTTTT. It specifies CASSSRGTPTNEKLFF.

The chain joins TRBV7-2 to TRBJ1-3; no clear D gene. Germline-derived CDR1 and CDR2 are SGHTA and FQGNSA. This CDR3 has 15 amino acids. Deletions cut 2 bases from V and 2 bases from J, with 10 bases between. The CDR3 region is CASSLLARTGNTIYF. In DNA form, the CDR3 reads TGTGCCAGCAGCTTATTGGCGAGGACTGGAAACACCATATATTTT.